Listed below are T cell receptor beta chains from one sample, sequenced in a study of CD8 T cells in ankylosing spondylitis. TCRdb reanalysed the 5' RACE reads using MiXCR and keeps one entry per CDR3 protein. The repertoire consists of some 340,000 distinct CDR3 sequences, with over 12% occurring once and the leading ten covering around 1%. Sequences were obtained from blood, either unsorted or a sorted T cell fraction (not recorded which). These receptors originate from a male donor with ankylosing spondylitis or in good health (not recorded which). Each CDR3 is given with its conserved first and last residue. Fields, in order: CDR3 length, clone size, V gene, D gene, J gene, CDR3 protein, CDR3 DNA. D genes are given only for firm matches. Clone size appears in some rows only: once, few, many, or a class for an expanded clone.

>16|-|TRBV4-1|TRBD1|TRBJ1-3
CASSQEGTGEWNTIYF
TGCGCCAGCAGCCAAGAGGGGACAGGGGAATGGAACACCATATATTTT
>14|-|TRBV11-2|TRBD2|TRBJ2-1
CASSPRSAGGEQFF
TGTGCCAGCAGCCCAAGGTCCGCGGGGGGTGAGCAGTTCTTC
>13|many|TRBV5-1|-|TRBJ1-1
CASSRTENTEAFF
TGCGCCAGCAGCCGGACGGAGAACACTGAAGCTTTCTTT
>18|-|TRBV10-3|-|TRBJ2-6
CAIRGSGTLNAGANVLTF
TGTGCCATCCGGGGATCCGGGACTCTCAACGCGGGGGCCAACGTCCTGACTTTC
>14|few|TRBV19|-|TRBJ2-1
CASSWGQSYNEQFF
TGTGCCAGTAGCTGGGGGCAGTCCTACAATGAGCAGTTCTTC
>16|-|TRBV20-1|TRBD2|TRBJ2-1
CSAPDTSGDSYNEQFF
TGCAGTGCACCCGATACTAGCGGGGACTCCTACAATGAGCAGTTCTTC
>14|-|TRBV5-1|-|TRBJ2-3
CASQARGKGDTQYF
TGCGCCAGCCAGGCGCGGGGTAAAGGGGATACGCAGTATTTT
>13|-|TRBV24-1|-|TRBJ2-1
CATSLGPKPPGIF
TGTGCCACCAGTTTAGGACCGAAACCACCAGGGATCTTC
>13|-|TRBV6-5|-|TRBJ1-1
CASSYVLGGTAFF
TGTGCCAGCAGTTACGTACTGGGGGGAACAGCTTTCTTT
>15|few|TRBV12-3/TRBV12-4|-|TRBJ2-7
CASSGTGTYGTEQYF
TGTGCCAGCAGTGGAACCGGGACTTACGGGACCGAGCAGTACTTC
>14|-|TRBV5-1|TRBD1|TRBJ1-5
CASSQGTGGQPQHF
TGCGCCAGCAGTCAAGGGACAGGGGGCCAGCCCCAGCATTTT
>13|many|TRBV19|TRBD1|TRBJ2-7
CASSFRQGYEQYF
TGTGCCAGTAGCTTTCGACAGGGGTACGAGCAGTACTTC
>16|-|TRBV5-6|TRBD1|TRBJ2-7
CASSSSTGVAIYEQYF
TGTGCCAGCAGCTCCTCCACAGGGGTTGCTATCTACGAGCAGTACTTC
>17|-|TRBV4-2|TRBD2|TRBJ2-3
CASSQSPSGGAYDTQYF
TGTGCCAGCAGCCAATCCCCTAGCGGGGGGGCTTATGATACGCAGTATTTT
>16|many|TRBV5-1|-|TRBJ1-4
CASSLGRGATNEKLFF
TGCGCCAGCAGCTTGGGCAGGGGCGCAACTAATGAAAAACTGTTTTTT
>14|few|TRBV7-2|-|TRBJ2-2
CASSSDLNTGELFF
TGTGCCAGCAGCTCTGACTTGAACACCGGGGAGCTGTTTTTT
>14|-|TRBV12-3/TRBV12-4|-|TRBJ2-1
CASSSGLPYNEQFF
TGTGCCAGCAGTTCAGGACTGCCCTACAATGAGCAGTTCTTC
>15|few|TRBV29-1|TRBD1|TRBJ2-2
CSVTTGGPRTGELFF
TGCAGCGTTACTACAGGGGGCCCGAGAACCGGGGAGCTGTTTTTT
>15|many|TRBV5-1|-|TRBJ2-7
CASSLAGGLSYEQYF
TGCGCCAGCAGCTTGGCTGGGGGGCTCTCCTACGAGCAGTACTTC
>15|few|TRBV10-2|TRBD1|TRBJ2-5
CASRPGGFLQETQYF
TGCGCCAGCAGGCCAGGGGGCTTTCTTCAAGAGACCCAGTACTTC
>12|many|TRBV18|-|TRBJ1-2
CASSARDYGYTF
TGTGCCAGCTCTGCCAGGGACTATGGCTACACCTTC
>15|few|TRBV7-9|-|TRBJ1-1
CASSLDRILNTEAFF
TGTGCCAGCAGCTTAGATCGCATACTGAACACTGAAGCTTTCTTT
>14|-|TRBV29-1|-|TRBJ2-2
CSVEAPPNTGELFF
TGCAGCGTTGAAGCCCCCCCGAACACCGGGGAGCTGTTTTTT
>17|few|TRBV12-3/TRBV12-4|TRBD1|TRBJ1-2
CASTLGQGAERNYGYTF
TGTGCCAGCACCCTTGGACAGGGGGCGGAAAGAAACTATGGCTACACCTTC
>13|-|TRBV20-1|-|TRBJ1-1
CSAFGGPDTEAFF
TGCAGCGCATTCGGGGGGCCGGACACTGAAGCTTTCTTT
>13|-|TRBV29-1|-|TRBJ1-6
CSVQGAPNSPLHF
TGCAGCGTTCAAGGGGCCCCTAATTCACCCCTCCACTTT
>16|-|TRBV24-1|-|TRBJ2-3
CATSDRQGGGSDTQYF
TGTGCCACCAGTGATCGCCAGGGGGGCGGGTCAGATACGCAGTATTTT
>12|-|TRBV29-1|-|TRBJ1-2
CSVETGRNGYTF
TGCAGCGTTGAGACTGGGAGGAACGGCTACACCTTC
>13|-|TRBV30|-|TRBJ1-1
CAWSSEVNTEAFF
TGTGCCTGGAGTAGTGAAGTGAACACTGAAGCTTTCTTT
>14|-|TRBV10-3|-|TRBJ2-7
CAIRGATGPYEQYF
TGTGCCATCAGGGGGGCTACTGGCCCCTACGAGCAGTACTTC
>17|few|TRBV7-2|-|TRBJ2-5
CASSQIPLSVTGETQYF
TGTGCCAGCAGCCAAATCCCTCTAAGCGTGACGGGAGAGACCCAGTACTTC
>13|few|TRBV10-3|-|TRBJ2-1
CAINRGPANEQFF
TGTGCCATCAATCGGGGTCCAGCAAATGAGCAGTTCTTC
>13|few|TRBV5-1|-|TRBJ2-1
CASSLVSNGEQFF
TGCGCCAGCAGCTTGGTGAGTAACGGTGAGCAGTTCTTC
>15|-|TRBV14|-|TRBJ1-2
CASSQVGGLNYGYTF
TGTGCCAGCAGCCAAGTCGGAGGGCTTAACTATGGCTACACCTTC
>14|-|TRBV12-3/TRBV12-4|-|TRBJ1-3
CASSPEGEGNTIYF
TGTGCCAGCAGTCCTGAGGGGGAGGGAAACACCATATATTTT
>16|many|TRBV10-3|-|TRBJ2-2
CAISGAQGWDTGELFF
TGTGCCATCAGTGGAGCACAGGGATGGGACACCGGGGAGCTGTTTTTT
>15|-|TRBV25-1|-|TRBJ1-1
CASSEYSGSRAEAFF
TGTGCCAGCAGTGAATATTCGGGATCGAGAGCTGAAGCTTTCTTT
>15|few|TRBV10-1|-|TRBJ2-7
CASSEYRANSYEQYF
TGCGCCAGCAGTGAGTATCGAGCGAACTCCTACGAGCAGTACTTC
>15|-|TRBV5-1|TRBD1|TRBJ1-1
CASSSGTAPNTEAFF
TGCGCCAGCAGCTCAGGGACAGCCCCGAACACTGAAGCTTTCTTT
>14|-|TRBV4-2|TRBD1|TRBJ2-7
CASSGTDFSYEQYF
TGTGCCAGCAGCGGGACAGATTTCTCCTACGAGCAGTACTTC
>13|many|TRBV12-3/TRBV12-4|-|TRBJ2-7
CASSVLTGGEQYF
TGTGCCAGCAGTGTCCTAACAGGTGGCGAGCAGTACTTC
>14|few|TRBV20-1|TRBD2|TRBJ2-7
CSARRLAGEREQYF
TGCAGTGCTAGAAGACTAGCGGGAGAAAGGGAGCAGTACTTC
>14|few|TRBV5-1|-|TRBJ1-1
CASSHPQGNTEAFF
TGCGCCAGCAGCCACCCCCAGGGGAACACTGAAGCTTTCTTT
>15|few|TRBV5-1|-|TRBJ1-2
CASSFGLPPDYGYTF
TGCGCCAGCAGCTTTGGACTTCCCCCCGACTATGGCTACACCTTC
>16|-|TRBV2|-|TRBJ2-7
CASSEASYYSSYEQYF
TGTGCCAGCAGTGAAGCTTCCTATTACAGCTCCTACGAGCAGTACTTC
>12|few|TRBV10-3|-|TRBJ1-4
CAISEWDEKLFF
TGTGCCATCAGTGAGTGGGATGAAAAACTGTTTTTT
>14|-|TRBV3-1|TRBD2|TRBJ2-7
CASSRGTSGYEQYF
TGTGCCAGCAGCCGGGGGACTAGCGGGTACGAGCAGTACTTC
>14|-|TRBV12-3/TRBV12-4|TRBD1|TRBJ1-1
CASSRGQGATEAFF
TGTGCCAGCAGTAGAGGACAGGGGGCGACTGAAGCTTTCTTT
>14|-|TRBV20-1|TRBD1|TRBJ1-4
CSASVTGGTEKLFF
TGCAGTGCTAGCGTCACAGGGGGGACTGAAAAACTGTTTTTT
>14|few|TRBV10-1|-|TRBJ1-1
CASSTGQLNTEAFF
TGCGCCAGCAGTACCGGACAGTTGAACACTGAAGCTTTCTTT
>15|many|TRBV7-8|-|TRBJ1-4
CASSLNRPGSEKLFF
TGTGCCAGCAGCTTAAATCGACCCGGGAGTGAAAAACTGTTTTTT
>14|few|TRBV5-1|-|TRBJ2-7
CASSFQDASYEQYF
TGCGCCAGCAGCTTTCAGGATGCCTCCTACGAGCAGTACTTC
>11|-|TRBV6-1|-|TRBJ1-5
CASRLSQAQHF
TGTGCCAGCAGGCTCTCCCAAGCCCAGCATTTT
>16|-|TRBV5-5|-|TRBJ2-3
CASSLWLAKMTDTQYF
TGTGCCAGCAGCTTATGGCTAGCTAAGATGACAGATACGCAGTATTTT
>17|few|TRBV12-3/TRBV12-4|TRBD2|TRBJ2-7
CASSFGTSGRADYEQYF
TGTGCCAGCAGTTTCGGGACTAGCGGGAGGGCCGACTACGAGCAGTACTTC
>12|-|TRBV7-2|-|TRBJ1-1
CASSPPMAVAFF
TGTGCCAGCAGCCCCCCGATGGCCGTAGCTTTCTTT
>13|few|TRBV5-1|TRBD2|TRBJ2-1
CASSLDLADEQFF
TGCGCCAGCAGCTTGGATCTAGCGGATGAGCAGTTCTTC
>16|-|TRBV9|-|TRBJ1-6
CASSVALTPGNSPLHF
TGTGCCAGCAGCGTAGCTTTGACCCCCGGCAATTCACCCCTCCACTTT
>15|-|TRBV7-9|-|TRBJ1-4
CASSSPREANEKLFF
TGTGCCAGCAGCTCACCCAGGGAGGCTAATGAAAAACTGTTTTTT